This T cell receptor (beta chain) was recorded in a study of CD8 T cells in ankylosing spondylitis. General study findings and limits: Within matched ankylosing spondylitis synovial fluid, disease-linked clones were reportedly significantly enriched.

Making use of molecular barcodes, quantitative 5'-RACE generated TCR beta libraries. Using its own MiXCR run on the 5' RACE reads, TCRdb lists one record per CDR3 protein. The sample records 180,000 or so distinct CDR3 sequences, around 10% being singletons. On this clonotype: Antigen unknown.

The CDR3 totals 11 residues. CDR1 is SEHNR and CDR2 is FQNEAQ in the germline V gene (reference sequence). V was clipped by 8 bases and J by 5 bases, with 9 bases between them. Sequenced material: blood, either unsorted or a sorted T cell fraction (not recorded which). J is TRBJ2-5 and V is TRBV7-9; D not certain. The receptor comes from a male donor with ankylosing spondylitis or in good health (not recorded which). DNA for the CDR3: TGTGCCAGCCTGAGTCGGGAGACCCAGTACTTC. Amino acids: CASLSRETQYF.